This T cell receptor (beta chain) was found in a study of OX40 agonist ivuxolimab in advanced cancers. Overall study findings and caveats: At doses 0.1 to 3.0 mg/kg, CD4+ and CD8+ clones expanded.

As for this clone: As yet, its antigen is unknown.

CDR3 size: 14 residues. Germline CDR1 SGHAT, CDR2 FQNNGV. Trimming cost V 1 base and J 4 bases, with 10 bases left between them. The method was immunoSEQ multiplex PCR; TCRdb's version includes in-frame clones alone and lacks a portion of them. Of about 83,000 clones listed, less than 85% are singletons. J is TRBJ1-1 and V is TRBV11-2, with a weak D call TRBD1 (6 bases). This TCR came from an adult with an advanced solid tumor such as melanoma, head and neck, liver or kidney cancer. Specimen: CD4+ or CD8+ T cells sorted from blood, collected in a trial of the OX40 agonist ivuxolimab. This CDR3 reads CASSLALQGTEAFF. CDR3 DNA sequence: TGTGCCAGCAGCTTAGCACTACAGGGCACTGAAGCTTTCTTT.